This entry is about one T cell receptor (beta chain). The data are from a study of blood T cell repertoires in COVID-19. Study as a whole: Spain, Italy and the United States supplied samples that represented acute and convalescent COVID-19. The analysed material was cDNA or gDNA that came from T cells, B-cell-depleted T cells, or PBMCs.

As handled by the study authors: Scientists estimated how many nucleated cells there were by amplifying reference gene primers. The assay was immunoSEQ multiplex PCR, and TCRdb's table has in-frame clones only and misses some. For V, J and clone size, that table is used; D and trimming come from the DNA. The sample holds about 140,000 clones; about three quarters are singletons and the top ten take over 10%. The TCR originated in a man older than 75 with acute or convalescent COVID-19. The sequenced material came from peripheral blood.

The CDR3 spells CASSPGAGTEAFF. CDR3 bases: TGTGCCAGTTCGCCGGGAGCGGGGACTGAAGCTTTCTTT. The chain is built from TRBV19 and TRBJ1-1, with no clear D. Per germline, CDR1 LNHDA and CDR2 SQIVND (reference sequence). The germline V and J ends were trimmed by 8 bases and 5 bases, with 15 bases remaining between them. The CDR3 sequence is 13 residues long. The whole variable domain, remainder taken from reference TRBV19 and TRBJ1-1, is DGGITQSPKYLFRKEGQNVTLSCEQNLNHDAMYWYRQDPGQGLRLIYYSQIVNDFQKGDIAEGYSVSREKKESFPLTVTSAQKNPTAFYLCASSPGAGTEAFFGQGTRLTVV.